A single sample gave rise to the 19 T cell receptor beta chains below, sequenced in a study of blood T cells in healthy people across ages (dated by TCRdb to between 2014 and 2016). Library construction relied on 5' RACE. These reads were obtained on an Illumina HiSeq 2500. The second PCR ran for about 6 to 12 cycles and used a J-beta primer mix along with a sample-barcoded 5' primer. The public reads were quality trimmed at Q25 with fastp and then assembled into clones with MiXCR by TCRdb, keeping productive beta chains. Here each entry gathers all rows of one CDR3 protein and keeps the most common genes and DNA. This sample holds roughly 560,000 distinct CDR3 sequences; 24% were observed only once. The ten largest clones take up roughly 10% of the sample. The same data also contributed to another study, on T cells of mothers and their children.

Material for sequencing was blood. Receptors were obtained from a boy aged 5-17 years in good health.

The CDR3 region is CASSLDVTSGPTSTDTQYF. Here the CDR3 DNA reads TGTGCCAGCAGCTTAGATGTGACTAGCGGGCCAACTAGCACAGATACGCAGTATTTT. J is TRBJ2-3 and V is TRBV7-8; TRBD2 matches at 10 bases. There are 19 residues in the CDR3. The junction had 10 bases not matched to a gene; V was cut back by 1 base and J by 0 bases. Germline V gives CDR1 SGHVS, CDR2 FQNEAQ.

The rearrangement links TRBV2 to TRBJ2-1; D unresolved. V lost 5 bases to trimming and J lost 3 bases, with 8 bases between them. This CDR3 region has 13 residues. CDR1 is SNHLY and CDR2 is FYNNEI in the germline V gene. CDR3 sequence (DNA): TGTGCCAGCAGTCTAAAATACTACAATGAGCAGTTCTTC. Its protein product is CASSLKYYNEQFF.

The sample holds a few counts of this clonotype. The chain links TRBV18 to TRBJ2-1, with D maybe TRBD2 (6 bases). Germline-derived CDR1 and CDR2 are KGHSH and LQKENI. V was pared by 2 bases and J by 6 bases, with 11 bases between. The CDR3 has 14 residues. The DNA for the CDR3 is TGTGCCAGCTCACCAGAACTAGCTTCCAATGAGCAGTTCTTC. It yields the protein CASSPELASNEQFF.

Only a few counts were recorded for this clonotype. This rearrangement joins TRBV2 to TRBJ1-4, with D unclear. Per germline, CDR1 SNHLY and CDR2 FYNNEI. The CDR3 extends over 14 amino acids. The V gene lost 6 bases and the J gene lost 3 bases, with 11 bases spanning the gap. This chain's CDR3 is CASSRTTSNEKLFF. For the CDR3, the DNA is TGTGCCAGCAGCCGGACGACGTCTAATGAAAAACTGTTTTTT.

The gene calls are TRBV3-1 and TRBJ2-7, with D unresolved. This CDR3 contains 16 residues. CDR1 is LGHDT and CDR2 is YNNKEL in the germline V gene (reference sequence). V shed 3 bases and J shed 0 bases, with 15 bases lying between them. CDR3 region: CASSHAWGKDSYEQYF. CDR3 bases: TGTGCCAGCAGCCACGCTTGGGGTAAGGACTCCTACGAGCAGTACTTC.

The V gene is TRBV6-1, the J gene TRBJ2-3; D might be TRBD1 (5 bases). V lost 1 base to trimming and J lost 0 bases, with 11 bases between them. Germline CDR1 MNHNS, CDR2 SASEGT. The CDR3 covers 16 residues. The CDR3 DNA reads TGTGCCAGCAGTGAAGGGGGCAGGGTGAGCACAGATACGCAGTATTTT. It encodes CASSEGGRVSTDTQYF.

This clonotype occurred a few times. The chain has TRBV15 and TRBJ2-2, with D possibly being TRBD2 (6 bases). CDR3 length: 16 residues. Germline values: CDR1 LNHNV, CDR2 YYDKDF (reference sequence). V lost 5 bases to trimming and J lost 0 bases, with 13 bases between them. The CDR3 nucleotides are TGTGCCACCAGCGGAGGGGCTAGCCCGAACACCGGGGAGCTGTTTTTT. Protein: CATSGGASPNTGELFF.

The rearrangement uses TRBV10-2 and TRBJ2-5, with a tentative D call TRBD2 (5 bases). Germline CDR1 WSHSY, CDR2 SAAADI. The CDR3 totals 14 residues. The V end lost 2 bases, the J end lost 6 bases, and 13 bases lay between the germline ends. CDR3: CASSESGKRQTQYF. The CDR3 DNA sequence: TGCGCCAGCAGTGAGAGCGGAAAGAGGCAGACCCAGTACTTC.

The DNA of the CDR3 is TGTGCCAGCAGCTCGAACCCAGGCTATGGCTACACCTTC. This codes for CASSSNPGYGYTF. The chain employs TRBV7-8 and TRBJ1-2, with no clear D. Per the germline V gene, CDR1 is SGHVS and CDR2 is FQNEAQ. The length of the CDR3 is 13 residues. V lost 4 bases and J lost 4, with 10 bases in between.

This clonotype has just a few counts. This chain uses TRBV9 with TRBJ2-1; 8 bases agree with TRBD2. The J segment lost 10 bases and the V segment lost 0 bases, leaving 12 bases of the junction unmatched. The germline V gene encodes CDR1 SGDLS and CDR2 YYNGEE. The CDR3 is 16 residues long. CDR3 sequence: CASSVAAGAIPGEQFF. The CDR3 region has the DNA TGTGCCAGCAGCGTAGCAGCGGGGGCCATTCCTGGAGAGCAGTTCTTC.

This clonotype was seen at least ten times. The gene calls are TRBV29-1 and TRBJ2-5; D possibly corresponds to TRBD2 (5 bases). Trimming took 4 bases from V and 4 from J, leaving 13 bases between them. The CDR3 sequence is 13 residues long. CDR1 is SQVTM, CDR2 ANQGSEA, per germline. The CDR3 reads CSVAPSRGETQYF. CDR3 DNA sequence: TGCAGCGTTGCCCCCAGCCGGGGAGAGACCCAGTACTTC.

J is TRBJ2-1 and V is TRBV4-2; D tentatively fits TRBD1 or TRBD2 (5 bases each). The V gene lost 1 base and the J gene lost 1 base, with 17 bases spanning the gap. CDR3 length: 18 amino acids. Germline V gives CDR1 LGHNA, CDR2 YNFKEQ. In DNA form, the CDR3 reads TGTGCCAGCAGCCAAGGGGATCCGGGGCCCCTATCCTACAATGAGCAGTTCTTC. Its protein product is CASSQGDPGPLSYNEQFF.

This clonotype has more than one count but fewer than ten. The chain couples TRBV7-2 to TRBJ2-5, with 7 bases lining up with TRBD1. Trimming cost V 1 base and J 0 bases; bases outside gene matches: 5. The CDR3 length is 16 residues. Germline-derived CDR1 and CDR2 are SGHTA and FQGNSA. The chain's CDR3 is CASSLVFRGNQETQYF. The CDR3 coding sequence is TGTGCCAGCAGCTTAGTGTTCAGGGGGAACCAAGAGACCCAGTACTTC.

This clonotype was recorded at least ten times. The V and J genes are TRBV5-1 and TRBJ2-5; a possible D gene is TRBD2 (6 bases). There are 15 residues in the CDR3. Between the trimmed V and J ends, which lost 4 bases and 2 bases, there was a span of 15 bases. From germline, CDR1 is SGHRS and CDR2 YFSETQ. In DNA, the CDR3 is TGCGCCAGCAGCGTCGAGGGAGGAATTCAAGAGACCCAGTACTTC. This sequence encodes CASSVEGGIQETQYF.

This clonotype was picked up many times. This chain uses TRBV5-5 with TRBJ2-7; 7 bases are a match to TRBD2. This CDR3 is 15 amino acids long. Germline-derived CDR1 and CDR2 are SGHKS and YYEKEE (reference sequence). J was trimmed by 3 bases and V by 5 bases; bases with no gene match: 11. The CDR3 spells CASRWETGGSYEQYF. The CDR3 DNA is TGTGCCAGCAGATGGGAGACGGGAGGAAGCTACGAGCAGTACTTC.

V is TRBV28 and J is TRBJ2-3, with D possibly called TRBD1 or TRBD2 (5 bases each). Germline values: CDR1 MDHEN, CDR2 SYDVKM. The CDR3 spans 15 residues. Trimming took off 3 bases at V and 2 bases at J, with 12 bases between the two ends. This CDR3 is CASSFGAVLTDTQYF. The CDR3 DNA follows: TGTGCCAGCAGTTTCGGGGCGGTCCTCACAGATACGCAGTATTTT. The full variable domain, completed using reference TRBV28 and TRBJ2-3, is DVKVTQSSRYLVKRTGEKVFLECVQDMDHENMFWYRQDPGLGLRLIYFSYDVKMKEKGDIPEGYSVSREKKERFSLILESASTNQTSMYLCASSFGAVLTDTQYFGPGTRLTVL.

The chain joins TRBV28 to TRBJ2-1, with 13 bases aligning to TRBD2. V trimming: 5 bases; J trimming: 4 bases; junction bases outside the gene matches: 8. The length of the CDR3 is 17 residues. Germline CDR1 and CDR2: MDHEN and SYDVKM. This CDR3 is CASSPPTSGRYYNEQFF. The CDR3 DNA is TGTGCCAGCAGTCCCCCGACTAGCGGGAGGTATTACAATGAGCAGTTCTTC. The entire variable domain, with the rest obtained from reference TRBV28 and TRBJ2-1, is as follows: DVKVTQSSRYLVKRTGEKVFLECVQDMDHENMFWYRQDPGLGLRLIYFSYDVKMKEKGDIPEGYSVSREKKERFSLILESASTNQTSMYLCASSPPTSGRYYNEQFFGPGTRLTVL.

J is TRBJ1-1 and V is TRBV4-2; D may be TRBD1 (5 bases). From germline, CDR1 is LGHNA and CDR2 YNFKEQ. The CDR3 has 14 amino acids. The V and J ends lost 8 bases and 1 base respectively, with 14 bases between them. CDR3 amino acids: CASGKATANTEAFF. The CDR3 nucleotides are TGTGCCAGCGGAAAAGCGACAGCGAACACTGAAGCTTTCTTT.

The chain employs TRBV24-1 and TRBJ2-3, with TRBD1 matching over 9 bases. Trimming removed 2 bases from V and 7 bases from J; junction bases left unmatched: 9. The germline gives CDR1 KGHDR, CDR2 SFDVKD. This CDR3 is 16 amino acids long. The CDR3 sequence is CATSDWGQGASNTQYF. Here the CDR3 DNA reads TGTGCCACCAGTGATTGGGGACAGGGAGCCTCTAATACGCAGTATTTT.